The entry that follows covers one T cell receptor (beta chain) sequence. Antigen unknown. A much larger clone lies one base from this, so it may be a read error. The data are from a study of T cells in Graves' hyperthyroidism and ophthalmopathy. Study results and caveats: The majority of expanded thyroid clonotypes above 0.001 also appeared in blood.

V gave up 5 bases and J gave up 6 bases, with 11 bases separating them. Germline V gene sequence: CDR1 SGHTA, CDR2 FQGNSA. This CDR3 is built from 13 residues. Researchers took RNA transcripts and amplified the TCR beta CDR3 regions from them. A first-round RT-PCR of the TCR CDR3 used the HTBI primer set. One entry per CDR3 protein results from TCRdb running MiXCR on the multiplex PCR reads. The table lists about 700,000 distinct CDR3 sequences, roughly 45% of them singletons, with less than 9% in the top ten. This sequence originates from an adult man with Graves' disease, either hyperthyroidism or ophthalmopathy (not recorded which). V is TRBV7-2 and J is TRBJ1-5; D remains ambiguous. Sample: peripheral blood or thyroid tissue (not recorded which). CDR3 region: CASSPGRIQPQHF. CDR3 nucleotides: TGTGCCAGCAGCCCAGGCAGGATTCAGCCCCAGCATTTT.